In this sample, the clone carrying this T cell receptor (beta chain) turned up once. The antigen is not known. The data derive from a study of shared clonotypes between healthy human individuals. Notes on the study in general: The authors expected sequencing depth to affect clonotype sharing among donors. Relative to clonotypes present in all four donors, those not shared had lower generation probabilities.

Per germline, CDR1 LNHDA and CDR2 SQIVND (reference sequence). This CDR3 has 20 residues. The V segment lost 5 bases and the J segment 3 bases; nucleotides outside the gene matches: 17. CD8 cells regarded as naive lacked CD45RO, were positively chosen for CCR7, and omitted terminally differentiated effector memory CD45RA+ cells. As processed by the authors: Filtering differed for immunoSEQ, which gave only junction sequences without quality scores. Libraries were prepared by immunoSEQ multiplex PCR; TCRdb keeps only in-frame clonotypes and omits some of them. V and J calls and clone size are given by that table; D and trimming were obtained from the DNA. The table lists around 550,000 clones, 90% to 95% of them singletons.

This rearrangement joins TRBV19 to TRBJ2-5; TRBD2 aligns across 14 bases. Sequencing was carried out using naive CD8+ T cells sorted from blood. This sequence originates from a woman between 25 and 40 years old in good health. The CDR3 DNA reads as TGTGCCAGTAGTGACGCGGCCGGGACTAGCGGGGGAGGATGGGAAGAGACCCAGTACTTC. Protein sequence: CASSDAAGTSGGGWEETQYF.